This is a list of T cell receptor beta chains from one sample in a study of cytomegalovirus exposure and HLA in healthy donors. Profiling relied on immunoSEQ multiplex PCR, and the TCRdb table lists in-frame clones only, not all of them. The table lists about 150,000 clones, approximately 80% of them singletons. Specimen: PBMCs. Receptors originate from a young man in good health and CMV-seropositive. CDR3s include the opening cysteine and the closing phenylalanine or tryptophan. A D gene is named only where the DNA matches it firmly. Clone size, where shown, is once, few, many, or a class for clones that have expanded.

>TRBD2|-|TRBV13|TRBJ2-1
CASSTRTSGRAGEQFF
TGTGCCAGCAGCACCCGGACTAGCGGGAGGGCCGGAGAGCAGTTCTTC
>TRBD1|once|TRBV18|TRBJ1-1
CASSSRGLDEAFF
TGTGCCAGCTCAAGCAGGGGGCTTGATGAAGCTTTCTTT
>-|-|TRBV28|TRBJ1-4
CASREGPSYEKLFF
TGTGCCAGCAGGGAGGGTCCCTCGTATGAAAAACTGTTTTTT
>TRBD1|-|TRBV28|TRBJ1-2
CASRGQGKGYTF
TGTGCCAGCAGGGGACAGGGAAAAGGCTACACCTTC
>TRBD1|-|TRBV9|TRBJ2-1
CASSDTGTGIYNEQFF
TGTGCCAGCAGCGACACCGGGACAGGCATATACAATGAGCAGTTCTTC
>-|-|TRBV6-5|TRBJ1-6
CASSYKRTPPSPLHF
TGTGCCAGCAGTTACAAGCGAACTCCCCCTTCACCCCTCCACTTT
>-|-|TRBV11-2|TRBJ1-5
CASSFTRVSNQPQHF
TGTGCCAGCAGCTTTACGAGGGTATCAAATCAGCCCCAGCATTTT
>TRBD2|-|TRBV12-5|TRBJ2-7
CASAPGGIYNEQYF
TGTGCTAGTGCCCCCGGGGGGATTTACAACGAGCAGTACTTC
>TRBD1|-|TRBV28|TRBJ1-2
CASSLLTGDNYGYTF
TGTGCCAGCAGTTTACTAACAGGGGATAACTATGGCTACACCTTC
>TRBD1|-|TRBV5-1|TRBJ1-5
CASSLWGAGGYYSNQPQHF
TGCGCCAGCAGCTTGTGGGGCGCAGGGGGGTATTATAGCAATCAGCCCCAGCATTTT
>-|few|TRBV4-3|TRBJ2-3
CASSQLPGADTQYF
TGCGCCAGCAGCCAGCTACCGGGGGCAGATACGCAGTATTTT
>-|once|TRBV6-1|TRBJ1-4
CASRPDSEKLFF
TGTGCCAGCAGACCCGACTCTGAAAAACTGTTTTTT
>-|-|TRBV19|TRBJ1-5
CASSIIRGYDNQPQHF
TGTGCCAGTAGTATAATTAGAGGGTACGACAATCAGCCCCAGCATTTT
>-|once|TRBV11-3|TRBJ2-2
CASSPGLITGELFF
TGTGCCAGCAGTCCCGGACTTATCACCGGGGAGCTGTTTTTT
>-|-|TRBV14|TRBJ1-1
CAVLQGENTEAFF
TGTGCCGTACTCCAGGGCGAAAACACTGAAGCTTTCTTT
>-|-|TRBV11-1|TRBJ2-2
CASSHRAGGELFF
TGTGCCAGCAGCCACAGGGCGGGCGGGGAGCTGTTTTTT
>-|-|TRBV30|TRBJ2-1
CAWSEEYNEQFF
TGTGCCTGGAGTGAAGAGTACAATGAGCAGTTCTTC
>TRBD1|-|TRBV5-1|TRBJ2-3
CASSLGTGGDTQYF
TGCGCCAGCAGCTTGGGGACAGGGGGAGATACGCAGTATTTT
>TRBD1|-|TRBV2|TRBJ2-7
CASKWDSSYEQYF
TGTGCCAGCAAATGGGACAGCTCCTACGAGCAGTACTTC
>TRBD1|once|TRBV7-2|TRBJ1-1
CASSLKDRVHLAFF
TGTGCCAGCAGCTTGAAGGACAGGGTTCATTTGGCTTTCTTT
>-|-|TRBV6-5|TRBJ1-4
CASSERGTPEKLFF
TGTGCCAGCAGTGAAAGAGGGACACCAGAAAAACTGTTTTTT
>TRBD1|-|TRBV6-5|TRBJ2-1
CASSSRQGAKDEQFF
TGTGCCAGCAGTTCCCGACAGGGGGCGAAAGATGAGCAGTTCTTC
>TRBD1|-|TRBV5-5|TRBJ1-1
CASSRDRGPAFF
TGTGCCAGCAGCCGGGACAGAGGCCCAGCTTTCTTT
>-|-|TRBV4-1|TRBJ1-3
CASSLTVGNTIYF
TGCGCCAGCAGCCTGACAGTAGGAAACACCATATATTTT
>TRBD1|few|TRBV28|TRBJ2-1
CASSLLRGLGNEQFF
TGTGCCAGCAGTTTATTGAGGGGGCTGGGGAATGAGCAGTTCTTC
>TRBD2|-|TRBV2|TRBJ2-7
CASRPGGGAEQYF
TGTGCCAGCAGGCCGGGAGGGGGAGCCGAGCAGTACTTC
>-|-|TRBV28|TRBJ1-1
CASITDPNTEAFF
TGTGCCAGCATAACAGATCCGAACACTGAAGCTTTCTTT
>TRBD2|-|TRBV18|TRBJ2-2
CASSTGTSGRMTGELFF
TGTGCCAGCTCAACCGGGACTAGCGGGAGAATGACCGGGGAGCTGTTTTTT
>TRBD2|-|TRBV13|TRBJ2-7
CASTTKGSGRHEQYF
TGTGCCAGCACCACAAAGGGGAGCGGGAGACACGAGCAGTACTTC
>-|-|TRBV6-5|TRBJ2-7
CASSYGAEQYF
TGTGCCAGCAGTTACGGGGCCGAGCAGTACTTC
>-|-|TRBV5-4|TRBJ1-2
CASSDKAQGDGYTF
TGTGCCAGCAGCGATAAGGCACAGGGAGATGGCTACACCTTC
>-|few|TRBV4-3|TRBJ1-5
CASSQEHSQYNQPQHF
TGCGCCAGCAGCCAAGAGCACAGCCAGTACAATCAGCCCCAGCATTTT
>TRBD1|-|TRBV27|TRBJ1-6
CASSFGQGFLHF
TGTGCCAGCAGTTTCGGACAGGGCTTTCTCCACTTT
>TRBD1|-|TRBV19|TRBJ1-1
CASSTRPGQSNTEAFF
TGTGCCAGTAGTACAAGGCCGGGACAGTCGAACACTGAAGCTTTCTTT
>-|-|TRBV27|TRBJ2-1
CASSGLAYSYNEQFF
TGTGCCAGCAGTGGTCTAGCTTACTCCTACAATGAGCAGTTCTTC
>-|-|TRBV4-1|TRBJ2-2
CASSHGVGGEYRTGELFF
TGCGCCAGCAGCCACGGGGTAGGGGGAGAGTATAGGACCGGGGAGCTGTTTTTT
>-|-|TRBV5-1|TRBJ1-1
CASSLAAKEGVNTEAFF
TGCGCCAGCAGCTTGGCCGCGAAAGAGGGGGTGAACACTGAAGCTTTCTTT
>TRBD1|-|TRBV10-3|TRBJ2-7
CAISQTGNEQYF
TGTGCCATCAGTCAGACAGGGAACGAGCAGTACTTC
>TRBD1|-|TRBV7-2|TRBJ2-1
CASRLTGSNEQFF
TGTGCCAGCAGACTGACAGGGAGCAATGAGCAGTTCTTC
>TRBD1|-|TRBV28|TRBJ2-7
CASSYPGQGYEQYF
TGTGCCAGCAGCTATCCGGGACAGGGCTACGAGCAGTACTTC
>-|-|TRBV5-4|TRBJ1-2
CASSLVGRGSNYGYTF
TGTGCCAGCAGCCTGGTCGGGCGGGGCTCTAACTATGGCTACACCTTC
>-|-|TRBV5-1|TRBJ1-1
CASSLQGGRTEAFF
TGCGCCAGCAGCTTACAGGGCGGGAGGACTGAAGCTTTCTTT
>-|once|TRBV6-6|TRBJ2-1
CASSYFPRVYNEQFF
TGTGCCAGCAGTTACTTCCCGAGAGTCTACAATGAGCAGTTCTTC
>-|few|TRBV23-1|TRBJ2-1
CASRSRRGTYNEQFF
TGCGCCAGCCGGAGTCGGAGGGGTACCTACAATGAGCAGTTCTTC
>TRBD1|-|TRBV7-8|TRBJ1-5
CASSLTGGNQPQHF
TGTGCCAGCAGCCTGACAGGGGGGAATCAGCCCCAGCATTTT
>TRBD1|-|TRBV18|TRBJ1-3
CASSPLDRAGNTIYF
TGTGCCAGCTCACCCTTGGACAGGGCTGGAAACACCATATATTTT
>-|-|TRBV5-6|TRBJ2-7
CASSLVPGAYEQYF
TGTGCCAGCAGCTTGGTCCCGGGGGCCTACGAGCAGTACTTC
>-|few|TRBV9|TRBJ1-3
CASSPQTMAMSGNTIYF
TGTGCCAGCAGCCCCCAGACAATGGCGATGAGTGGAAACACCATATATTTT
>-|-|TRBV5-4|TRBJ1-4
CASGRQGTNEKLFF
TGTGCCAGCGGCCGTCAGGGGACGAATGAAAAACTGTTTTTT
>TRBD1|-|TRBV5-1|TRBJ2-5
CASSLNRGQETQYF
TGCGCCAGCAGCTTGAACAGGGGGCAAGAGACCCAGTACTTC
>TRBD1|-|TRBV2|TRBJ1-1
CASRARDRGITEAFF
TGTGCCAGCAGGGCCCGGGACAGGGGAATCACTGAAGCTTTCTTT
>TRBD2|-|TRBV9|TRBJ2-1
CASSVGGLAGNNEQFF
TGTGCCAGCAGCGTAGGCGGACTAGCGGGCAACAATGAGCAGTTCTTC
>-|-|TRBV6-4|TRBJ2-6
CASSDSGPGSGANVLTF
TGTGCCAGCAGTGACTCAGGCCCAGGCTCTGGGGCCAACGTCCTGACTTTC
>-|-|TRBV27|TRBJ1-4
CASSFGVTNEKLFF
TGTGCCAGCAGTTTCGGGGTAACTAATGAAAAACTGTTTTTT
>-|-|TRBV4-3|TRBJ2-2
CASSQLVGGDTGELFF
TGCGCCAGCAGCCAATTGGTCGGGGGAGACACCGGGGAGCTGTTTTTT
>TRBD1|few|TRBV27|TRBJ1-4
CASRPGTGREWGKLFF
TGTGCCAGCAGGCCCGGGACAGGGCGGGAGTGGGGAAAACTGTTTTTT
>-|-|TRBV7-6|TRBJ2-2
CASSSWPGTGELFF
TGTGCCAGCAGCTCGTGGCCAGGCACCGGGGAGCTGTTTTTT
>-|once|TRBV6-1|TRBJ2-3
CASSGAAPDTQYF
TGTGCCAGCAGTGGGGCCGCCCCAGATACGCAGTATTTT
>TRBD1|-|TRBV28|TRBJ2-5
CASGYRDRVRETQYF
TGTGCCAGCGGCTACCGGGACAGGGTGAGAGAGACCCAGTACTTC
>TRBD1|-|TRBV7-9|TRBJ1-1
CASSSGQAGVNTEAFF
TGTGCCAGCAGCTCTGGACAGGCCGGAGTGAACACTGAAGCTTTCTTT